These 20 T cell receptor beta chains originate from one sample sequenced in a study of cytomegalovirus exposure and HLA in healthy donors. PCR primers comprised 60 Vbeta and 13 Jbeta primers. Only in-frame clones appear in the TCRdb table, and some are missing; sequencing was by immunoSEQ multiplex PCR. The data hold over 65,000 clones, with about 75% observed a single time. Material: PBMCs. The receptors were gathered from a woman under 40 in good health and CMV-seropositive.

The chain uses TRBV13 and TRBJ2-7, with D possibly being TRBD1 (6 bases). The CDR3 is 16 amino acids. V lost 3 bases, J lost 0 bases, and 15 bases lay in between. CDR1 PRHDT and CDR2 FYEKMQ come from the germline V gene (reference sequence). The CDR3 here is CASSFQGPSLSYEQYF. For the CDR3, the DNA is TGTGCCAGCAGCTTTCAGGGGCCCAGTCTCTCCTACGAGCAGTACTTC.

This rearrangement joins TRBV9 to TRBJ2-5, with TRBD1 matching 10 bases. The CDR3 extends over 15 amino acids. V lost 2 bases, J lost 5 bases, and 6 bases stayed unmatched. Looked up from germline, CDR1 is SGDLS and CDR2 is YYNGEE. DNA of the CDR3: TGTGCCAGCAGCGTGGGGACAGGGGTGAGGGAGACCCAGTACTTC. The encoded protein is CASSVGTGVRETQYF.

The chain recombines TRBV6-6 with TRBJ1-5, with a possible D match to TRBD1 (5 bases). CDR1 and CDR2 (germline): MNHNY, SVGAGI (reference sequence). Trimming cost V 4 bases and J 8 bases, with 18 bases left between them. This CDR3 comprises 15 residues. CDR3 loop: CASSLPGTEGKPQHF. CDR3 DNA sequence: TGTGCCAGCAGTTTGCCCGGGACGGAGGGAAAGCCCCAGCATTTT.

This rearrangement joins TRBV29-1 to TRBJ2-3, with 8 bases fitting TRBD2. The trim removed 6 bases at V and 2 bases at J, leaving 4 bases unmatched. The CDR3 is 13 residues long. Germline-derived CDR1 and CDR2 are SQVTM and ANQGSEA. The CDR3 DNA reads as TGCAGCGTCCGTGGACTAGCCACAGATACGCAGTATTTT. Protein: CSVRGLATDTQYF.

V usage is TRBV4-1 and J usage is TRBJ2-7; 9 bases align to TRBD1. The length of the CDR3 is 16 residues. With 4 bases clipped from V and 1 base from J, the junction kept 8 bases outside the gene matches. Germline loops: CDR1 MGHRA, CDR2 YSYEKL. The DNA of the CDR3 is TGCGCCAGCAGCCCCGCCGGGACAGGGATTTCCTACGAGCAGTACTTC. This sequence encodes CASSPAGTGISYEQYF.

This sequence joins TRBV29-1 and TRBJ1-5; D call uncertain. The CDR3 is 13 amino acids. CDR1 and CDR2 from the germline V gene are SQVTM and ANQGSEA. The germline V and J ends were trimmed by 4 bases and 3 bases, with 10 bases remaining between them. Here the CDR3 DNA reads TGCAGCGTTGGGAGAGATCCCAATCAGCCCCAGCATTTT. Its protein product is CSVGRDPNQPQHF.

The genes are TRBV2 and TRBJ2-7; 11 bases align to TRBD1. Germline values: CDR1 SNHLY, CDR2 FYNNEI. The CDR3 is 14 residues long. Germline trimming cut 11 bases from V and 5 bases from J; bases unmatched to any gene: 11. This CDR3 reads CASKVDRGLDEQYF. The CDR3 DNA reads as TGTGCCTCCAAGGTGGACAGGGGGCTAGACGAGCAGTACTTC.

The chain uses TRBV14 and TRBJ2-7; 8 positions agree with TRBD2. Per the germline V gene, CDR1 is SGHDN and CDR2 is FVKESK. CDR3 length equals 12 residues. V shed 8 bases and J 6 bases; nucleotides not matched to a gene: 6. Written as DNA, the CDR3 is TGTGCCAGCGGGGGCGGGGGGCTCGAGCAGTACTTC. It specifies CASGGGGLEQYF.

The CDR3 DNA sequence: TGTGCCAGCAGTTTGTGGGGGGTCAGAACCTCTGGGGGAAGGAATAGGTATTCACCCCTCCACTTT. This gives the protein CASSLWGVRTSGGRNRYSPLHF. This chain uses TRBV27 with TRBJ1-6; D perhaps matches TRBD1 (5 bases). V was shortened by 3 bases and J by 8 bases, with 35 bases between the two germline ends. The length of the CDR3 is 22 residues. Germline loops: CDR1 MNHEY, CDR2 SMNVEV (reference sequence).

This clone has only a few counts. CDR3 nucleotide sequence: TGTGCCAGCAGCTTAGAGGGGGACAGCACAGATACGCAGTATTTT. This sequence encodes CASSLEGDSTDTQYF. The chain combines TRBV7-6 with TRBJ2-3; D is perhaps TRBD1 (6 bases). V was pared by 1 base and J by 0 bases, with 8 bases between. The CDR3 extends over 15 amino acids. Germline loops: CDR1 SGHVS, CDR2 FNYEAQ.

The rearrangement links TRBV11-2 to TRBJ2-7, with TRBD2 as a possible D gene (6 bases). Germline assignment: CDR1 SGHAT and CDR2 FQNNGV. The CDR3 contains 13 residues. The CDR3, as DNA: TGTCCTCACCTACCCAAGACGGGGGAAGAGCAGTACTTC. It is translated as CPHLPKTGEEQYF. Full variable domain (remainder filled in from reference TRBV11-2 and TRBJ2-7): EAGVAQSPRYKIIEKRQSVAFWCNPISGHATLYWYQQILGQGPKLLIQFQNNGVVDDSQLPKDRFSAERLKGVDSTLKIQPAKLEDSAVYLCPHLPKTGEEQYFGPGTRLTVT.

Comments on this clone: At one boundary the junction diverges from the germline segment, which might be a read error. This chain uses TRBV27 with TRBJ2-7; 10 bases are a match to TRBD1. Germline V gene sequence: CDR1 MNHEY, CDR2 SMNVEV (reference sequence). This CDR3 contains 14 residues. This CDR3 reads CASSKDRGIYKQYF. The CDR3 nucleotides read TGTGCCAGCAGCAAGGACAGGGGGATCTACAAGCAGTACTTC.

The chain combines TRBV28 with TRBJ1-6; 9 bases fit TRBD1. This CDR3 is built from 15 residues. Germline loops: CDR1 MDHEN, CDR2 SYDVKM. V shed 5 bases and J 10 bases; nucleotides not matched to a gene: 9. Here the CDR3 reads CASSPPGTGNSPLHF. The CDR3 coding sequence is TGTGCCAGCAGTCCCCCCGGGACAGGGAACTCACCCCTCCACTTT.

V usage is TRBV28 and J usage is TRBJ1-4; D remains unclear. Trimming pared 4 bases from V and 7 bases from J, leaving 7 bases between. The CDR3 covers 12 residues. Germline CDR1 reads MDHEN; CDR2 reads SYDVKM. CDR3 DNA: TGTGCCAGCAGTTCTCCCGGTGAAAAACTGTTTTTT. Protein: CASSSPGEKLFF.

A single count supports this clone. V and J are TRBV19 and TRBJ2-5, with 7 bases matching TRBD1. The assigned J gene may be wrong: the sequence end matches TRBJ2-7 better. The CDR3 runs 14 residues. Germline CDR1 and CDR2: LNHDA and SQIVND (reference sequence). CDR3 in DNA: TGTGCCAGTAGTATGTCGACAGGGTCCTACGAGCAGTACTTC. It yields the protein CASSMSTGSYEQYF.

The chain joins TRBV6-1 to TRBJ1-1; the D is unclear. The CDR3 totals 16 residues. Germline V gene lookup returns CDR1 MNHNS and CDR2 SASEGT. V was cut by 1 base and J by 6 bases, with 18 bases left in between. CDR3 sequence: CASSEESVGRRAEAFF. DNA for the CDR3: TGTGCCAGCAGTGAAGAATCGGTCGGCAGGCGCGCTGAAGCTTTCTTT.

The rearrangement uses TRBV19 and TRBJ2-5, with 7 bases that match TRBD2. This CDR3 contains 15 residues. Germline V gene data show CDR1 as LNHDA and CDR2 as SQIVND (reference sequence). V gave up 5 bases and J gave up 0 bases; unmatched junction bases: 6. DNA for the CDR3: TGTGCCAGTAGTTTACTAGCGTCCCACCAAGAGACCCAGTACTTC. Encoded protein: CASSLLASHQETQYF.

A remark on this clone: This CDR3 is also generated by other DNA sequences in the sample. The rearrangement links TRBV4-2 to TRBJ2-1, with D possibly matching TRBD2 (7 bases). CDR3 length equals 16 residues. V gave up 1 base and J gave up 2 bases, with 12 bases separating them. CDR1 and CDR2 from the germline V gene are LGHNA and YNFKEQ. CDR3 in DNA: TGTGCCAGCAGCCAAGTTGGGGGGGGCCCCTACAATGAGCAGTTCTTC. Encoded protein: CASSQVGGGPYNEQFF.

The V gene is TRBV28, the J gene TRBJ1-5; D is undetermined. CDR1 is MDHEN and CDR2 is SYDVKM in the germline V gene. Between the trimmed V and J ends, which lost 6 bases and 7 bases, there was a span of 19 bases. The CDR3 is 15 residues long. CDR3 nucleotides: TGTGCCAGCAGAGCCGGTTGGGAGGCGAGCCAGCCCCAGCATTTT. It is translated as CASRAGWEASQPQHF. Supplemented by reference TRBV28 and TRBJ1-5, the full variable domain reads DVKVTQSSRYLVKRTGEKVFLECVQDMDHENMFWYRQDPGLGLRLIYFSYDVKMKEKGDIPEGYSVSREKKERFSLILESASTNQTSMYLCASRAGWEASQPQHFGDGTRLSIL.

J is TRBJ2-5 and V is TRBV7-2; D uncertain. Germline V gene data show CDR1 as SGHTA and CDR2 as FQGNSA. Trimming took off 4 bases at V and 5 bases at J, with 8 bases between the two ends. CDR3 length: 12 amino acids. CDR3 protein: CASSYLGETQYF. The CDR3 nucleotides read TGTGCCAGCAGCTATCTCGGTGAGACCCAGTACTTC.